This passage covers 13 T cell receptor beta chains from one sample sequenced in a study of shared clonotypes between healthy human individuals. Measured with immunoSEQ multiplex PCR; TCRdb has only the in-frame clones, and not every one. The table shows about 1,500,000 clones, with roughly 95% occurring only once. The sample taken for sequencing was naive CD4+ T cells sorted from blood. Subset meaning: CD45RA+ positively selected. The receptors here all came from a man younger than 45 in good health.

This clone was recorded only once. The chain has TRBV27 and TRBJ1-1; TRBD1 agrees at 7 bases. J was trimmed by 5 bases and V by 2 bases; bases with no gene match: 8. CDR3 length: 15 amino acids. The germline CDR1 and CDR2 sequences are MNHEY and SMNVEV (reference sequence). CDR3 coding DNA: TGTGCCAGCAGTTTAGTAGGGGGCAGGTATACTGAAGCTTTCTTT. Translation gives CASSLVGGRYTEAFF.

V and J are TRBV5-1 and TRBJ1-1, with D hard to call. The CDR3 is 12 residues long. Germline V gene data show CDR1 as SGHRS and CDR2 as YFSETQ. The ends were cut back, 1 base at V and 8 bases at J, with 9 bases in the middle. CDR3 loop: CASSLTPSEAFF. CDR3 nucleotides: TGCGCCAGCAGCTTGACACCCTCCGAAGCTTTCTTT.

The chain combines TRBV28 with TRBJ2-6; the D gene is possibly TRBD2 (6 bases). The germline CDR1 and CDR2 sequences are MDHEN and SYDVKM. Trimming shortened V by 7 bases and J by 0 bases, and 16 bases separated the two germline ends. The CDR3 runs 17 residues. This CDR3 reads CASTFWGLSSGANVLTF. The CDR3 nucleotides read TGTGCCAGCACCTTTTGGGGACTTAGCTCTGGGGCCAACGTCCTGACTTTC.

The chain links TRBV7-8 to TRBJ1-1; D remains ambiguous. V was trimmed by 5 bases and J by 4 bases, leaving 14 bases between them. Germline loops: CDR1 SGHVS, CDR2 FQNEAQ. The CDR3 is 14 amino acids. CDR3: CASSSRTRATEAFF. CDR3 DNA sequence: TGTGCCAGCAGCAGTCGGACCCGTGCCACTGAAGCTTTCTTT.

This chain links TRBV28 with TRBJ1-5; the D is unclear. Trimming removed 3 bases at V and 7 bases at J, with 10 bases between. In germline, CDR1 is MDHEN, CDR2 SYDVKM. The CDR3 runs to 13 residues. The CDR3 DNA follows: TGTGCCAGCAGTTTTTCTGTCAGCCAGCCCCAGCATTTT. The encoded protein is CASSFSVSQPQHF.

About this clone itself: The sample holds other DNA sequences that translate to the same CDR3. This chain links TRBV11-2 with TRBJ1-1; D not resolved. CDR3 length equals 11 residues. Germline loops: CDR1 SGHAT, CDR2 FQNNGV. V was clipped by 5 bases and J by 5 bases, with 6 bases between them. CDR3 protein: CASSPRTEAFF. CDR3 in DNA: TGTGCCAGCAGCCCCCGTACTGAAGCTTTCTTT.

CDR3 protein: CASSSHRGMGQPQHF. CDR3 nucleotide sequence: TGTGCCAGCAGTTCCCACAGGGGGATGGGTCAGCCCCAGCATTTT. The V call is TRBV28, the J call TRBJ1-5, with 8 bases identical to TRBD1. This CDR3 contains 15 residues. With 4 bases clipped from V and 6 bases from J, the junction kept 8 bases outside the gene matches. Germline-derived CDR1 and CDR2 are MDHEN and SYDVKM. The full variable domain, rest sourced from reference TRBV28 and TRBJ1-5, is DVKVTQSSRYLVKRTGEKVFLECVQDMDHENMFWYRQDPGLGLRLIYFSYDVKMKEKGDIPEGYSVSREKKERFSLILESASTNQTSMYLCASSSHRGMGQPQHFGDGTRLSIL.

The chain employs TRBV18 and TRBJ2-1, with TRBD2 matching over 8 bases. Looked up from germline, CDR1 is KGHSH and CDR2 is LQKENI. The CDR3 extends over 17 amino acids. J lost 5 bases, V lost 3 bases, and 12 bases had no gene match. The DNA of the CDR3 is TGTGCCAGCTCACCCGGATCAGGCCCGGGAGGGGACAATGAGCAGTTCTTC. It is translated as CASSPGSGPGGDNEQFF.

This CDR3 reads CASSYQGGNTGELFF. DNA for the CDR3: TGTGCCAGCAGTTACCAAGGAGGGAACACCGGGGAGCTGTTTTTT. The rearrangement uses TRBV6-5 and TRBJ2-2, with D possibly matching TRBD2 (5 bases). CDR1 is MNHEY, CDR2 SVGAGI, per germline. CDR3 length: 15 amino acids. V was cut by 2 bases and J by 1 base, with 8 bases left in between.

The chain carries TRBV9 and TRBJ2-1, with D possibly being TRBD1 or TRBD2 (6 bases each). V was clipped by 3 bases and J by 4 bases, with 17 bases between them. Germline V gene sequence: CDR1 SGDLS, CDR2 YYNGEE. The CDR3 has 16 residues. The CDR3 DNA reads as TGTGCCAGCAGCGCAGGCGGGACAAGGATTTACAATGAGCAGTTCTTC. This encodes CASSAGGTRIYNEQFF.

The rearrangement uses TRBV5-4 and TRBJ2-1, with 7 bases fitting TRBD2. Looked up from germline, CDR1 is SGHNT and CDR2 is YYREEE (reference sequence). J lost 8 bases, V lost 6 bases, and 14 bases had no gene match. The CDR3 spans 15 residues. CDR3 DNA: TGTGCCAGCACCCTGAAAAGCGGGATGGGGTATGAGCAGTTCTTC. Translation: CASTLKSGMGYEQFF.

This CDR3 is CASSQEAPGTDTQYF. In nucleotides, the CDR3 is TGCGCCAGCAGCCAAGAGGCCCCGGGAACAGATACGCAGTATTTT. This chain links TRBV4-3 with TRBJ2-3; the D gene is possibly TRBD2 (5 bases). The CDR3 has 15 residues. Germline lookup yields CDR1 LGHNA and CDR2 YSLEER. V was shortened by 0 bases and J by 3 bases, with 10 bases between the two germline ends.

The chain's CDR3 is CASSLGVSGRNSGELFF. CDR3 bases: TGCGCCAGCAGCCTCGGGGTTAGCGGGAGAAATTCCGGGGAGCTGTTTTTT. The chain recombines TRBV5-1 with TRBJ2-2; 9 bases are shared with TRBD2. The junction had 13 bases not matched to a gene; V was cut back by 4 bases and J by 6 bases. CDR3 length equals 17 residues. CDR1 is SGHRS and CDR2 is YFSETQ in the germline V gene.